The 13 T cell receptor beta chains given below trace back to one sample, sequenced in a study of prognosis after radiotherapy for stage I lung cancer. Genomic DNA was subjected to two-round multiplex PCR for amplification of TCR beta CDR3. First-round PCR employed TRBV- and TRBJ-specific primers for each gene. MiXCR was run by TCRdb on the multiplex PCR reads, yielding one entry per CDR3 protein. The sample includes 59,000 or so distinct CDR3 sequences, roughly 29% of them seen just once. Sequencing was performed on PBMCs, taken before or after stereotactic body radiation therapy (not recorded which). The receptors derive from a donor at least 50 years old with non-small cell lung cancer.

In the case of this clonotype: The likely explanation is a read error, given a far larger clone one base away. V is TRBV20-1 and J is TRBJ2-1; 7 nucleotides match TRBD1. Germline CDR1 is DFQATT and CDR2 is SNEGSKA (reference sequence). Losses at the gene ends were 7 bases for V and 13 bases for J; bases not matched to a gene: 19. This CDR3 spans 14 amino acids. DNA for the CDR3: TGCAGTGGCGAATGGGGGACAGCCACAAGGACCCAGTTCTTC. It yields the protein CSGEWGTATRTQFF.

This clonotype occurred many times. CDR3 sequence reads: CASKETGDQPQHF. Here the CDR3 DNA reads TGTGCCAGCAAGGAGACAGGGGATCAGCCCCAGCATTTT. The V call is TRBV6-1, the J call TRBJ1-5; TRBD1 matches 8 bases. Germline-derived CDR1 and CDR2 are MNHNS and SASEGT. The CDR3 is made up of 13 amino acids. After removal of 7 bases from V and 5 bases from J, the junction contained 4 bases not matched to a gene.

As to this clonotype: A single base is all that separates this from a far larger clone, so a read error is likely. V gene TRBV6-2 or TRBV6-3 combines with J gene TRBJ2-6; D is possibly TRBD1 (6 bases). Germline CDR1 is MNHEY and CDR2 is SVGEGT. The CDR3 consists of 18 residues. V lost 5 bases, J lost 2 bases, and 19 bases lay in between. The CDR3 here is CASSRRGTRDTGANVLTF. In DNA, the CDR3 is TGTGCCAGCAGTCGCCGGGGCACCCGGGACACTGGGGCCAACGTCCTGACTTTC.

Comment on this clonotype: Given a much more abundant clone one base away, this may be a read error. The chain uses TRBV29-1 and TRBJ1-1; D remains unclear. This CDR3 is 11 amino acids long. CDR1 is SQVTM and CDR2 is ANQGSEA in the germline V gene. CDR3 amino acids: CSAVLKTEAFF. The CDR3 DNA sequence: TGCAGCGCTGTCTTGAAAACTGAAGCTTTCTTT. Variable domain in full (rest from reference TRBV29-1 and TRBJ1-1): SAVISQKPSRDICQRGTSLTIQCQVDSQVTMMFWYRQQPGQSLTLIATANQGSEATYESGFVIDKFPISRPNLTFSTLTVSNMSPEDSSIYLCSAVLKTEAFFGQGTRLTVV.

This clonotype was observed at least ten times. This rearrangement joins TRBV20-1 to TRBJ2-3, with 12 positions matching TRBD2. The CDR3 runs 16 residues. Germline V gene data show CDR1 as DFQATT and CDR2 as SNEGSKA (reference sequence). V dropped 3 bases and J dropped 4; count of bases not matched to a gene: 8. The CDR3: CSARSPSGGAADTQYF. CDR3 bases: TGCAGTGCTAGGTCCCCTAGCGGGGGGGCCGCAGATACGCAGTATTTT.

About this clonotype itself: The final CDR3 position lacks the conserved phenylalanine or tryptophan, pointing to a likely read error. The chain couples TRBV7-8 to TRBJ2-7; perhaps TRBD1 as D (6 bases). Per the germline V gene, CDR1 is SGHVS and CDR2 is FQNEAQ. CDR3 length equals 13 residues. Trimming stripped 5 bases from V and 2 bases from J, with 10 bases between. The chain's CDR3 is CASSEDRAYEQYL. The CDR3 DNA reads TGTGCCAGCAGCGAGGACAGAGCCTACGAGCAGTACTTA.

In this sample, this clonotype turned up many times. This chain uses TRBV6-1 with TRBJ1-2; TRBD1 is a possible D gene (5 bases). The CDR3 covers 15 residues. Between the trimmed V and J ends, which lost 3 bases and 4 bases, there was a span of 15 bases. Germline V gives CDR1 MNHNS, CDR2 SASEGT. Here the CDR3 DNA reads TGTGCCAGCAGTGATCGGGGACGGCGGCCCTATGGCTACACCTTC. This encodes CASSDRGRRPYGYTF.

This clonotype was observed many times. The chain is built from TRBV19 and TRBJ2-1, with unresolved D. Trimming shortened V by 3 bases and J by 3 bases, and 9 bases separated the two germline ends. The CDR3 is 14 residues long. Germline loops: CDR1 LNHDA, CDR2 SQIVND (reference sequence). CDR3: CASSMNRHYNEQFF. CDR3 DNA sequence: TGTGCCAGTAGTATGAACCGACACTACAATGAGCAGTTCTTC.

A note on this clonotype: A junction boundary mismatches the germline segment, possibly from a read error. V gene TRBV6-2 or TRBV6-3 combines with J gene TRBJ2-1; D might be TRBD1 (5 bases). Germline V gene lookup returns CDR1 MNHEY and CDR2 SVGEGT. CDR3 size: 13 residues. CDR3 DNA: TGTGCCAGCAGTTATGGGCAGGGCAATGAGCAGTTATTC. Translating it yields CASSYGQGNEQLF.

This clonotype has at least ten counts. The chain carries TRBV20-1 and TRBJ1-2, with D possibly being TRBD1 (6 bases). The germline V gene encodes CDR1 DFQATT and CDR2 SNEGSKA (reference sequence). Trimming pared 6 bases from V and 7 bases from J, leaving 15 bases between. The CDR3 spans 12 residues. Written as DNA, the CDR3 is TGCAGTGCAAATCAGGGGCCCGGTGGCTACACCTTC. This gives the protein CSANQGPGGYTF.

This clonotype has at least ten counts. J is TRBJ2-3 and V is TRBV20-1, with 13 bases matching TRBD2. V was clipped by 5 bases and J by 1 base; unmatched bases: 0. This CDR3 comprises 14 residues. Germline-derived CDR1 and CDR2 are DFQATT and SNEGSKA (reference sequence). CDR3 residues: CSAGLAGGTDTQYF. The DNA of the CDR3 is TGCAGTGCTGGACTAGCGGGGGGCACAGATACGCAGTATTTT.

A note on this clonotype: A much more abundant neighbour one base away suggests this may be a read error. This rearrangement joins TRBV19 to TRBJ1-2; tentative D call: TRBD1 (5 bases). The length of the CDR3 is 16 residues. The germline CDR1 and CDR2 sequences are LNHDA and SQIVND (reference sequence). Trimming cost V 6 bases and J 4 bases, with 21 bases left between them. CDR3 amino acids: CASSPRIGGTGYGYTF. The CDR3 region has the DNA TGTGCCAGTAGCCCCCGGATAGGAGGGACCGGCTATGGCTACACCTTC.

This clonotype was observed at least ten times. The chain carries TRBV28 and TRBJ1-6; the match to TRBD1 covers 11 bases. The CDR3 sequence is 16 residues long. V shed 3 bases and J 10 bases; nucleotides not matched to a gene: 8. CDR1 is MDHEN and CDR2 is SYDVKM in the germline V gene. The CDR3 sequence is CASSLGTGGIGSPLHF. CDR3 nucleotides: TGTGCCAGCAGTTTGGGGACAGGGGGTATAGGGTCACCCCTCCACTTT.